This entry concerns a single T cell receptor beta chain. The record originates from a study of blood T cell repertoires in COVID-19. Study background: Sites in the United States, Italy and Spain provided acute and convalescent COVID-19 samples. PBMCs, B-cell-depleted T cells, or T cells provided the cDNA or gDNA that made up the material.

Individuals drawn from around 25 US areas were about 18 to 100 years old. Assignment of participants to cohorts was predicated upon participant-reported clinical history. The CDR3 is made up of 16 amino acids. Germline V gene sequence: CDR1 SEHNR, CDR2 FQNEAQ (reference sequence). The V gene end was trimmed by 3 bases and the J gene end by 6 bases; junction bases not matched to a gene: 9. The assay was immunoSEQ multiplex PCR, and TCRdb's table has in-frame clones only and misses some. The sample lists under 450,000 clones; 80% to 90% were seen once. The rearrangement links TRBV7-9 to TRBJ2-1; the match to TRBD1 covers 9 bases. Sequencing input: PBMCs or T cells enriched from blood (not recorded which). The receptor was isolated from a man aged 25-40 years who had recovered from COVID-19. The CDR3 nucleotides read TGTGCCAGCAGCTTCAGAAGGGACAGGGTGGCCAATGAGCAGTTCTTC. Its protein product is CASSFRRDRVANEQFF.